The 10 T cell receptor beta chains presented below share a single source sample, sequenced in a study of CD8+CD57+ T cells in acquired aplastic anemia. TCR beta VDJ and CDR3 profiles were obtained from a genomic DNA template. Via MiXCR, TCRdb re-called the reads, giving one row per CDR3 protein. The sample comprises 150,000 to 200,000 distinct CDR3 sequences, roughly 43% of which are singletons, and 1.1% rests with the top ten. Those patients picked for sequencing had displayed CD8+CD57+ cell expansion on flow cytometry. Sequenced: sorted CD4+, CD8+, or CD8+CD57+ T cells (not recorded which) from PBMCs. These receptors came from a human donor with aplastic anemia.

This clonotype has just a few counts. This chain connects TRBV3-1 to TRBJ1-6; D possibly corresponds to TRBD1 (5 bases). V was pared by 1 base and J by 7 bases, with 17 bases between. The CDR3 contains 17 residues. CDR1 is LGHDT and CDR2 is YNNKEL in the germline V gene (reference sequence). CDR3 sequence (DNA): TGTGCCAGCAGCCAAGCCACCGCAGGGTACTGGAATTCACCCCTCCACTTT. Its translation is CASSQATAGYWNSPLHF.

There are a few counts of this clonotype. V gene TRBV29-1 combines with J gene TRBJ2-1; 7 nucleotides match TRBD1. CDR1 and CDR2 from the germline V gene are SQVTM and ANQGSEA. Unmatched junction bases numbered 4, after V lost 7 bases and J lost 7 bases. The CDR3 runs to 11 residues. The chain's CDR3 is CSGGQRNEQFF. The DNA for the CDR3 is TGCAGCGGGGGACAGCGGAATGAGCAGTTCTTC.

V and J are TRBV20-1 and TRBJ1-5; 7 bases line up with TRBD1. After removal of 4 bases from V and 6 bases from J, the junction contained 3 bases not matched to a gene. The germline V gene encodes CDR1 DFQATT and CDR2 SNEGSKA (reference sequence). The CDR3 is made up of 12 amino acids. This CDR3 reads CSATNRGQPQHF. The CDR3 nucleotides are TGCAGTGCTACGAACAGGGGTCAGCCCCAGCATTTT.

This clonotype was seen repeatedly, ten times or more. V is TRBV7-2 and J is TRBJ1-1; D is undetermined. CDR1 SGHTA and CDR2 FQGNSA come from the germline V gene. The CDR3 has 13 residues. V lost 3 bases and J 4 bases, leaving 9 bases between the germline ends. Here the CDR3 reads CASSFRQGTEAFF. CDR3 sequence (DNA): TGTGCCAGCAGCTTTCGGCAAGGCACTGAAGCTTTCTTT. Filled out from reference TRBV7-2 and TRBJ1-1, the complete variable domain reads GAGVSQSPSNKVTEKGKDVELRCDPISGHTALYWYRQSLGQGLEFLIYFQGNSAPDKSGLPSDRFSAERTGGSVSTLTIQRTQQEDSAVYLCASSFRQGTEAFFGQGTRLTVV.

The rearrangement joins TRBV7-8 to TRBJ2-7; D might be TRBD1 (6 bases). This CDR3 contains 14 residues. Deletions cut 1 base from V and 2 bases from J, with 9 bases between. The germline CDR1 and CDR2 sequences are SGHVS and FQNEAQ. The CDR3: CASSLDRVAYEQYF. CDR3 bases: TGTGCCAGCAGCTTAGACAGGGTTGCCTACGAGCAGTACTTC.

There are many counts of this clonotype. V usage is TRBV7-3 and J usage is TRBJ1-1, with D maybe TRBD1 (6 bases). The CDR3 covers 14 residues. The V gene's germline CDR1 is SGHTA and CDR2 FQGTGA. V dropped 5 bases and J dropped 4 bases, with 14 bases sitting between them. The CDR3 here is CASSQTGQSTEAFF. The CDR3 DNA reads as TGTGCCAGCAGCCAGACTGGACAGAGCACTGAAGCTTTCTTT.

This CDR3 reads CASSHSAQYGYTF. The CDR3 DNA reads as TGTGCCAGCAGCCATTCAGCGCAGTATGGCTACACCTTC. The gene calls are TRBV14 and TRBJ1-2; D ambiguous. This CDR3 has 13 amino acids. Germline values: CDR1 SGHDN, CDR2 FVKESK. Deletions cut 3 bases from V and 5 bases from J, with 10 bases between.

The gene calls are TRBV4-1 and TRBJ2-7; D unclear. Trimming stripped 1 base from V and 0 bases from J, with 7 bases between. Germline loops: CDR1 MGHRA, CDR2 YSYEKL. This CDR3 contains 14 residues. The CDR3 reads CASSQAPDSYEQYF. The DNA of the CDR3 is TGCGCCAGCAGCCAAGCTCCAGACTCCTACGAGCAGTACTTC.

This clonotype was counted only a few times. The chain joins TRBV9 to TRBJ1-4; unclear D gene. V dropped 0 bases and J dropped 3 bases, with 9 bases sitting between them. The CDR3 has 15 amino acids. Germline CDR1 reads SGDLS; CDR2 reads YYNGEE. This chain's CDR3 is CASSVDERANEKLFF. The CDR3 region has the DNA TGTGCCAGCAGCGTAGACGAGCGGGCTAATGAAAAACTGTTTTTT. The full variable domain, in which reference TRBV9 and TRBJ1-4 provide the parts outside the CDR3, is DSGVTQTPKHLITATGQRVTLRCSPRSGDLSVYWYQQSLDQGLQFLIQYYNGEERAKGNILERFSAQQFPDLHSELNLSSLELGDSALYFCASSVDERANEKLFFGSGTQLSVL.

In nucleotides, the CDR3 is TGTGCCATCAGTGGCGTATCGGGCGGAGAGACCCAGTACTTC. This encodes CAISGVSGGETQYF. J is TRBJ2-5 and V is TRBV10-3, with D hard to call. The CDR3 is 14 amino acids. Germline CDR1 is ENHRY and CDR2 is SYGVKD. Trimming pared 4 bases from V and 4 bases from J, leaving 13 bases between.